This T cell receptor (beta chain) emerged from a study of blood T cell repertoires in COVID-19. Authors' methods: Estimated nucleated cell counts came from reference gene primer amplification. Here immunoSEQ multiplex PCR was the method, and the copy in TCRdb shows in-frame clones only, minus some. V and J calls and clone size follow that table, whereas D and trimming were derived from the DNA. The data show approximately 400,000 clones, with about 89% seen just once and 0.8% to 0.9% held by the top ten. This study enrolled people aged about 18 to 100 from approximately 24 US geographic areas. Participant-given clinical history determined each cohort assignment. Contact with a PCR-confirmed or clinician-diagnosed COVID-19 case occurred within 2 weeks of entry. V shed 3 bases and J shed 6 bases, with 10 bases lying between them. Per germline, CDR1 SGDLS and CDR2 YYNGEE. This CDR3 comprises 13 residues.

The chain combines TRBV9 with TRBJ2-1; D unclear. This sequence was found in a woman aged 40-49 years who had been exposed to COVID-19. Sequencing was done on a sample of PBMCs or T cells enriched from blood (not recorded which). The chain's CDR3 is CASSEYSTNEQFF. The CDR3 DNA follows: TGTGCCAGCAGCGAGTATAGCACCAATGAGCAGTTCTTC.